The TCR beta chain described here comes from a study of breast tumors, draining lymph nodes, adjacent tissues. Study outcomes and limitations: Compared with lymph nodes, tumors were less diverse; compared with nontumor tissue, more. Most tumor T cells seemingly derive from lymph node, then expand in tumor. Tumor T cell lymph node origin was a supported hypothesis, not proven. Luminal-like breast cancer showed significantly higher tumor–nontumor repertoire similarity than basal-like.

Comment on this clonotype: Antigen specificity is unknown.

Trimming removed 0 bases from V and 5 bases from J; junction bases left unmatched: 7. This CDR3 is built from 16 residues. Germline V lookup: CDR1 SGHNT, CDR2 YENEEA. Samples came from axillary lymph nodes draining the breast cancer. One entry per CDR3 protein, called by TCRdb with MiXCR from the multiplex PCR reads. The table records over 200,000 distinct CDR3 sequences, 32% of them present only once. Source material: axillary lymph node tissue. The chain has TRBV11-3 and TRBJ1-3; 7 nucleotides agree with TRBD1. The clonotype originates from a female donor with breast cancer. Some clones in this sample may be carry-over from other donors' samples. The chain's CDR3 is CASSLDQGGNRNTIYF. In DNA, the CDR3 is TGTGCCAGCAGCTTAGATCAAGGGGGCAATCGAAACACCATATATTTT. Using reference TRBV11-3 and TRBJ1-3 for the parts outside the CDR3, the full variable domain is EAGVVQSPRYKIIEKKQPVAFWCNPISGHNTLYWYLQNLGQGPELLIRYENEEAVDDSQLPKDRFSAERLKGVDSTLKIQPAELGDSAVYLCASSLDQGGNRNTIYFGEGSWLTVV.